This T cell receptor beta chain was captured in a study of shared clonotypes between healthy human individuals. TCRdb's table, derived via immunoSEQ multiplex PCR, lists solely in-frame clones and lacks some. The table shows about 1.5 million clones, with approximately 98% occurring only once. Whole-study findings and limits: Non-shared clonotypes displayed generation probabilities falling below those of clonotypes present in all four donors. Depth was large, yet rarefaction showed that sorted-subset sequencing was incomplete. Naive subsets generally exceeded memory subsets in estimated richness. Since donors were few, the genetic and exposure-history diversity represented was limited.

The trim removed 3 bases at V and 0 bases at J, leaving 4 bases unmatched. The CDR3 has 16 residues. Germline V CDR1 and CDR2: SGDLS, YYNGEE. With respect to this clone: Its cognate antigen is unknown.

Input material: naive CD4+ T cells sorted from blood. The sample's subset: CD45RA+ positively selected. The sequence came from a young man in good health. The rearrangement links TRBV9 to TRBJ1-4, with TRBD1 matching over 8 bases. The CDR3 protein is CASSGLTGATNEKLFF. The CDR3 DNA sequence: TGTGCCAGCAGCGGACTGACAGGGGCAACTAATGAAAAACTGTTTTTT.